This TCR beta chain comes out of a study of post-analysis software for immune sequencing data. Built from TCR beta cDNA, the libraries had unique molecular identifiers in them. Starting from roughly 1 to 10 million T cells, the study yielded about 500,000 cDNA molecules. TCRdb re-called the PCR reads with MiXCR, one entry per CDR3 protein. The table has 600,000 to 700,000 distinct CDR3 sequences, 59% seen once. This clonotype showed up just once. Its antigen remains unidentified. The V gene lost 0 bases and the J gene lost 5 bases, with 16 bases spanning the gap. The CDR3 sequence is 16 residues long. Germline V gene sequence: CDR1 DFQATT, CDR2 SNEGSKA (reference sequence). Regarding the study as a whole: For normalized Chao1 diversity, multiple sclerosis patients scored significantly lower than controls did. A handful of TRBV segments were significantly more frequent in patients than in controls. TRBV5-6, TRBV5-1 and TRBV20-1 were among these segments.

V gene TRBV20-1 combines with J gene TRBJ2-2, with D perhaps assigned TRBD1 or TRBD2 (6 bases each). The clonotype originates from a girl aged 2-10 years with multiple sclerosis. Material: blood. The CDR3 reads CSARDPGARGTGELFF. The DNA for the CDR3 is TGCAGTGCTAGAGATCCGGGGGCTAGAGGGACCGGGGAGCTGTTTTTT.